The present T cell receptor beta chain was sequenced within a study of shared clonotypes between healthy human individuals. Naive-designated CD8 cells lacked CD45RO, were positively enriched for CCR7, and omitted terminally differentiated effector memory CD45RA+ cells. This CDR3 is 15 amino acids long. The germline V gene encodes CDR1 MGHRA and CDR2 YSYEKL. Trimming left V 4 bases short and J 2 bases short, with 14 bases between. It was at deep level that the assay was run. An approximately 200 ng quantity of DNA, 30,000 to 35,000 T cell genomes, went into the sorted-subset replicate PCRs. Original data processing: Junction-only immunoSEQ sequences carried no quality scores, so filtering differed. TCRdb's table, derived via immunoSEQ multiplex PCR, lists solely in-frame clones and lacks some. V and J calls and clone size are copied from that table; D and trimming were computed from the DNA. The sample contains under 2,000,000 clones, around 96% of which appear only once.

This chain links TRBV4-1 with TRBJ1-1; a weak D match, TRBD1 (6 bases). The source material was naive CD8+ T cells sorted from blood. This receptor was identified in a man between 18 and 35 years old in good health. This CDR3 is CASSLGGGPNTEAFF. The CDR3 nucleotides read TGCGCCAGCAGCCTCGGAGGGGGGCCCAACACTGAAGCTTTCTTT.